These 30 T cell receptor beta chains were sequenced from one sample in a study of cytomegalovirus exposure and HLA in healthy donors. The PCR had 60 Vbeta and 13 Jbeta primers. Using immunoSEQ multiplex PCR, the repertoire was profiled, and TCRdb retains in-frame clones only, with some absent. Here the sample spans more than 150,000 clones, over 60% being singletons. Sequenced: PBMCs. Receptor source: a man in his late teens or twenties in good health and CMV-seronegative.

The V gene is TRBV28, the J gene TRBJ1-5; possible D gene TRBD1, 5 bases. CDR3 length: 15 residues. The germline CDR1 and CDR2 sequences are MDHEN and SYDVKM. V was pared by 9 bases and J by 7 bases, with 22 bases between. Here the CDR3 reads CASYRMTVPNQPQHF. For the CDR3, the DNA is TGTGCCAGTTACAGGATGACAGTCCCTAACCAGCCCCAGCATTTT.

CDR3 nucleotide sequence: TGTGCCAGCAGTTTACTAGCGGGGGGTCTAAACAATGAGCAGTTCTTC. As protein: CASSLLAGGLNNEQFF. V usage is TRBV28 and J usage is TRBJ2-1; 11 bases are shared with TRBD2. Trimming removed 2 bases from V and 5 bases from J; junction bases left unmatched: 5. There are 16 residues in the CDR3. Germline V gene data show CDR1 as MDHEN and CDR2 as SYDVKM.

The chain has TRBV7-2 and TRBJ1-5; D not resolved. CDR1 is SGHTA, CDR2 FQGNSA, per germline. V lost 5 bases and J lost 9, with 14 bases in between. The CDR3 runs to 13 residues. The CDR3, as DNA: TGTGCCAGCAGCCCCGAAGCCCGTCGGCCCCAGCATTTT. Its translation is CASSPEARRPQHF.

V and J are TRBV15 and TRBJ1-2; tentatively, D is TRBD1 (6 bases). Germline V gene sequence: CDR1 LNHNV, CDR2 YYDKDF (reference sequence). Deletions cut 5 bases from V and 5 bases from J, with 12 bases between. The CDR3 loop spans 13 amino acids. The CDR3 loop reads CATSGQSGYGYTF. The CDR3 bases are TGTGCCACCAGCGGACAGAGCGGATATGGCTACACCTTC.

The chain is built from TRBV19 and TRBJ1-5; D is possibly TRBD1 (5 bases). Germline CDR1 LNHDA, CDR2 SQIVND (reference sequence). Deletions cut 6 bases from V and 2 bases from J, with 11 bases between. The CDR3 is made up of 14 amino acids. The CDR3 is CASSDSGGNQPQHF. The DNA of the CDR3 is TGTGCCAGTAGCGACAGCGGGGGCAATCAGCCCCAGCATTTT. The whole variable domain, filled in from reference TRBV19 and TRBJ1-5, reads DGGITQSPKYLFRKEGQNVTLSCEQNLNHDAMYWYRQDPGQGLRLIYYSQIVNDFQKGDIAEGYSVSREKKESFPLTVTSAQKNPTAFYLCASSDSGGNQPQHFGDGTRLSIL.

V gene TRBV5-1 combines with J gene TRBJ1-1; TRBD1 aligns across 9 bases. Germline trimming cut 4 bases from V and 2 bases from J; bases unmatched to any gene: 6. The CDR3 is 15 residues long. Germline lookup yields CDR1 SGHRS and CDR2 YFSETQ. This CDR3 is CASSAQGAINTEAFF. CDR3 nucleotide sequence: TGCGCCAGCAGCGCACAGGGGGCCATAAACACTGAAGCTTTCTTT.

The chain links TRBV7-6 to TRBJ1-5; D may be TRBD1 (5 bases). CDR1 and CDR2 (germline): SGHVS, FNYEAQ. V lost 10 bases and J 9 bases, leaving 13 bases between the germline ends. This CDR3 is 11 amino acids long. In nucleotides, the CDR3 is TGTGCCACCGGGGGGGGGAGGCCCCAGCATTTT. This codes for CATGGGRPQHF.

This rearrangement joins TRBV27 to TRBJ1-2, with D unresolved. CDR3 size: 15 residues. Trimming removed 0 bases at V and 0 bases at J, with 8 bases between. Germline V gene sequence: CDR1 MNHEY, CDR2 SMNVEV (reference sequence). CDR3 coding DNA: TGTGCCAGCAGTTTATCAAGGCAGGCTAACTATGGCTACACCTTC. It translates to CASSLSRQANYGYTF.

In nucleotides, the CDR3 is TGTGCCAGCAGGGCGAGACTAGCGGTCTACGAGCAGTACTTC. This encodes CASRARLAVYEQYF. The rearrangement joins TRBV6-1 to TRBJ2-7, with 9 bases lining up with TRBD2. The CDR3 totals 14 residues. Unmatched junction bases numbered 6, after V lost 6 bases and J lost 3 bases. Germline lookup yields CDR1 MNHNS and CDR2 SASEGT.

This rearrangement joins TRBV9 to TRBJ2-3, with D tentatively TRBD2 (7 bases). With 0 bases removed from V and 0 bases from J, the gap between germline ends came to 11 bases. Germline CDR1 SGDLS, CDR2 YYNGEE. The CDR3 contains 16 residues. Written as DNA, the CDR3 is TGTGCCAGCAGCGTAGACGGGGGGCTAAGCACAGATACGCAGTATTTT. Translated: CASSVDGGLSTDTQYF. Full variable domain (outside the CDR3, taken from reference TRBV9 and TRBJ2-3): DSGVTQTPKHLITATGQRVTLRCSPRSGDLSVYWYQQSLDQGLQFLIQYYNGEERAKGNILERFSAQQFPDLHSELNLSSLELGDSALYFCASSVDGGLSTDTQYFGPGTRLTVL.

The chain carries TRBV29-1 and TRBJ2-7; no definite D call. This CDR3 spans 11 amino acids. V shed 4 bases and J shed 2 bases, with 6 bases lying between them. Germline CDR1 reads SQVTM; CDR2 reads ANQGSEA. The CDR3 nucleotides are TGCAGCGTTGGGGCTACCTACGAGCAGTACTTC. Amino acids: CSVGATYEQYF.

The chain links TRBV10-3 to TRBJ1-2; possible D gene TRBD1, 6 bases. The germline V gene encodes CDR1 ENHRY and CDR2 SYGVKD. This CDR3 has 16 residues. Trimming removed 0 bases at V and 1 base at J, with 12 bases between. In nucleotides, the CDR3 is TGTGCCATCAGTGAGTCAGGACAGAGGAGTAACTATGGCTACACCTTC. As protein: CAISESGQRSNYGYTF.

This clone has more than one count but fewer than ten. This chain links TRBV7-9 with TRBJ2-5; D gene unclear. The CDR3 has 13 residues. Germline lookup yields CDR1 SEHNR and CDR2 FQNEAQ (reference sequence). Trimming removed 3 bases from V and 3 bases from J, with 8 bases in between. DNA of the CDR3: TGTGCCAGCAGCTTCCGACATGAAGAGACCCAGTACTTC. It codes for CASSFRHEETQYF.

The CDR3 loop is CASSLRDITGELFF. CDR3 coding DNA: TGTGCCAGCAGTTTACGGGACATCACCGGGGAGCTGTTTTTT. The V gene is TRBV27, the J gene TRBJ2-2; D perhaps matches TRBD1 (6 bases). Trimming left V 2 bases short and J 4 bases short, with 8 bases between. The germline V gene has CDR1 MNHEY and CDR2 SMNVEV (reference sequence). This CDR3 contains 14 residues.

CDR3 coding DNA: TGTGCCAGCAGTGGGACTAGCGGGGGGTACACCGGGGAGCTGTTTTTT. This codes for CASSGTSGGYTGELFF. The V and J genes are TRBV2 and TRBJ2-2, with 14 bases lining up with TRBD2. CDR3 size: 16 residues. CDR1 is SNHLY, CDR2 FYNNEI, per germline. Unmatched junction bases numbered 1, after V lost 4 bases and J lost 3 bases.

The genes are TRBV7-2 and TRBJ2-5; 12 nucleotides match TRBD2. The tail of the sequence fits TRBJ2-7 better, so the J call may be wrong. Germline loops: CDR1 SGHTA, CDR2 FQGNSA. This CDR3 is 15 amino acids long. The CDR3 DNA is TGTGCCAGCAGCCTCTGGACTAGCGGGGACTACGAGCAGTACTTC. Amino acid sequence: CASSLWTSGDYEQYF.

The chain couples TRBV30 to TRBJ1-1, with a possible D match to TRBD1 (6 bases). The germline gives CDR1 GTSNPN, CDR2 SVGIG (reference sequence). V lost 4 bases to trimming and J lost 0 bases, with 12 bases between them. This CDR3 contains 14 residues. The CDR3 region is CAWNQGIMNTEAFF. The CDR3 bases are TGTGCCTGGAATCAGGGGATCATGAACACTGAAGCTTTCTTT.

DNA for the CDR3: TGTGCCACCACCCGCGGAAGTGTAAATGAGCAGTTCTTC. Protein: CATTRGSVNEQFF. The chain combines TRBV15 with TRBJ2-1; D is undetermined. The CDR3 spans 13 residues. V lost 7 bases, J lost 7 bases, and 14 bases lay in between. CDR1 and CDR2 from the germline V gene are LNHNV and YYDKDF (reference sequence).

This chain connects TRBV6-5 to TRBJ2-2; a weak D match, TRBD1 (8 bases). The ends were cut back, 5 bases at V and 13 bases at J, with 20 bases in the middle. This CDR3 spans 14 amino acids. The germline V gene has CDR1 MNHEY and CDR2 SVGAGI. The CDR3 nucleotides are TGTGCCAGCAGTCAGGGGGCTGTTTCTAGCGGGCTGTTTTTT. It is translated as CASSQGAVSSGLFF.

Remarks on this clone: An end of the junction differs from the germline gene, which may be a read error. The V gene is TRBV7-7, the J gene TRBJ1-1; a possible D gene is TRBD1 (6 bases). This CDR3 spans 17 amino acids. The V gene's germline CDR1 is SSHAT and CDR2 FNYEAQ (reference sequence). This CDR3 is CASSLTGSGRGSTEAFF. DNA of the CDR3: TGTGCTAGCAGCTTAACCGGAAGTGGCAGGGGTAGTACTGAAGCTTTCTTT.

The chain joins TRBV7-2 to TRBJ1-5, with 8 nucleotides matching TRBD1. V lost 4 bases to trimming and J lost 4 bases; unmatched junction nucleotides: 3. The CDR3 runs 14 residues. The germline gives CDR1 SGHTA, CDR2 FQGNSA. The CDR3 nucleotides read TGTGCCAGCAGCTCACAGGGGGGGAATCAGCCCCAGCATTTT. Translating it yields CASSSQGGNQPQHF. The entire variable domain, with the rest obtained from reference TRBV7-2 and TRBJ1-5, is as follows: GAGVSQSPSNKVTEKGKDVELRCDPISGHTALYWYRQSLGQGLEFLIYFQGNSAPDKSGLPSDRFSAERTGGSVSTLTIQRTQQEDSAVYLCASSSQGGNQPQHFGDGTRLSIL.

The chain joins TRBV10-1 to TRBJ1-1; D ambiguous. V lost 0 bases, J lost 0 bases, and 14 bases lay in between. The germline V gene has CDR1 WNHNN and CDR2 SYGVQD (reference sequence). The CDR3 has 17 residues. CDR3 residues: CASSESSTGKMNTEAFF. The CDR3, as DNA: TGCGCCAGCAGTGAGTCGAGCACCGGGAAAATGAACACTGAAGCTTTCTTT.

V usage is TRBV9 and J usage is TRBJ2-5; maybe TRBD2 (6 bases). Germline assignment: CDR1 SGDLS and CDR2 YYNGEE. This CDR3 comprises 14 residues. The V and J ends lost 1 base and 3 bases respectively, with 10 bases between them. In DNA, the CDR3 is TGTGCCAGCAGCGTATTCGGGGGAAAAGAGACCCAGTACTTC. This sequence encodes CASSVFGGKETQYF.

The chain combines TRBV6-5 with TRBJ1-1; possible D gene TRBD1, 6 bases. Germline loops: CDR1 MNHEY, CDR2 SVGAGI. V lost 2 bases to trimming and J lost 1 base, with 14 bases between them. The CDR3 is 16 residues long. CDR3 residues: CASSYEGQGTNTEAFF. The CDR3 bases are TGTGCCAGCAGTTACGAGGGGCAGGGGACGAACACTGAAGCTTTCTTT.

The CDR3 region is CACQTGGLYNEQFF. In DNA form, the CDR3 reads TGTGCCTGCCAGACAGGGGGCCTCTACAATGAGCAGTTCTTC. The V and J genes are TRBV30 and TRBJ2-1, with TRBD1 matching 10 bases. CDR1 is GTSNPN, CDR2 SVGIG, per germline (reference sequence). V gave up 6 bases and J gave up 3 bases; unmatched junction bases: 5. The CDR3 contains 14 residues.

J is TRBJ1-4 and V is TRBV6-1, with D possibly matching TRBD1 (6 bases). The CDR3 is 15 amino acids. CDR1 MNHNS and CDR2 SASEGT come from the germline V gene. V lost 7 bases and J lost 8, with 20 bases in between. CDR3 DNA: TGTGCCAGCAAAAGGCAGGGGCTTGTCGGGGAAAAACTGTTTTTT. Protein product: CASKRQGLVGEKLFF.

V usage is TRBV10-3 and J usage is TRBJ2-7; D remains unclear. The CDR3 totals 13 residues. The ends were cut back, 3 bases at V and 2 bases at J, with 8 bases in the middle. Germline loops: CDR1 ENHRY, CDR2 SYGVKD. CDR3 sequence reads: CAISDRPPYEQYF. The CDR3 DNA follows: TGTGCCATCAGTGACAGGCCTCCCTACGAGCAGTACTTC.

J is TRBJ2-3 and V is TRBV9; 11 bases fit TRBD2. Trimming took 3 bases from V and 0 from J; bases not matched to a gene: 6. Per germline, CDR1 SGDLS and CDR2 YYNGEE. The CDR3 runs to 17 residues. CDR3 sequence reads: CASSARASGRSTDTQYF. The CDR3 region has the DNA TGTGCCAGCAGCGCTCGGGCTAGCGGGAGGAGCACAGATACGCAGTATTTT.

This clone appeared once. The chain is built from TRBV9 and TRBJ2-3; 7 bases are a match to TRBD2. V lost 0 bases to trimming and J lost 4 bases; unmatched junction nucleotides: 11. Germline-derived CDR1 and CDR2 are SGDLS and YYNGEE. The CDR3 runs to 17 residues. CDR3 nucleotides: TGTGCCAGCAGCGTAGCCCCCAAGGCAGCGGGGTCAGATACGCAGTATTTT. It encodes CASSVAPKAAGSDTQYF.

The genes are TRBV6-5 and TRBJ2-5; 12 bases align to TRBD2. Trimming removed 6 bases from V and 2 bases from J; junction bases left unmatched: 4. The CDR3 has 15 residues. The germline CDR1 and CDR2 sequences are MNHEY and SVGAGI. CDR3 residues: CASRRLAGVQETQYF. The CDR3 DNA reads TGTGCCAGCAGGAGACTAGCGGGGGTGCAAGAGACCCAGTACTTC.